This entry lists 17 T cell receptor beta chains sequenced from one sample in a study of T cell responses to AZD1222 COVID-19 vaccine. Profiled with immunoSEQ multiplex PCR; TCRdb holds only in-frame clones, not every one. The table records approximately 150,000 clones, around nine tenths of them present only once. The material was peripheral blood, obtained 28 days after the second AZD1222 dose. All receptors derive from an adult who received the AZD1222 COVID-19 vaccine.

The chain carries TRBV19 and TRBJ2-4; D is possibly TRBD2 (6 bases). Trimming removed 3 bases at V and 6 bases at J, with 15 bases between. The CDR3 has 15 amino acids. The germline CDR1 and CDR2 sequences are LNHDA and SQIVND (reference sequence). CDR3 DNA sequence: TGTGCCAGTAGTATTGACTTCGGGCGGGGAAACATTCAGTACTTC. This encodes CASSIDFGRGNIQYF.

J is TRBJ2-3 and V is TRBV3-1 (or the pseudogene TRBV3-2), with D perhaps matching TRBD2 (5 bases). The CDR3 length is 16 residues. CDR1 and CDR2 from the germline V gene are LGHDT and YNNKEL (reference sequence). Trimming stripped 0 bases from V and 3 bases from J, with 13 bases between. DNA for the CDR3: TGTGCCAGCAGCCAAGATGTGGCTAGCTCAACAGATACGCAGTATTTT. Protein product: CASSQDVASSTDTQYF.

The CDR3 sequence is CASSSSRRAGRRYEQYF. CDR3 nucleotides: TGTGCCAGCAGCTCATCGCGCAGGGCTGGGAGACGATACGAGCAGTACTTC. V is TRBV11-2 and J is TRBJ2-7; D assignment may be TRBD1 or TRBD2 (5 bases each). V lost 4 bases and J lost 4, with 23 bases in between. The germline CDR1 and CDR2 sequences are SGHAT and FQNNGV. The CDR3 length is 17 residues.

This chain connects TRBV6-1 to TRBJ2-3; TRBD2 matches at 11 bases. The CDR3 runs to 17 residues. The J segment lost 0 bases and the V segment lost 4 bases, leaving 6 bases of the junction unmatched. CDR1 is MNHNS, CDR2 SASEGT, per germline. The CDR3 region is CASSGASGRMSTDTQYF. Written as DNA, the CDR3 is TGTGCCAGCAGTGGCGCTAGCGGGAGGATGAGCACAGATACGCAGTATTTT.

The V gene is TRBV5-1, the J gene TRBJ1-6; 8 bases map to TRBD1. V shed 4 bases, J shed 9 bases, and the junction held 9 bases outside the gene matches. This CDR3 contains 15 residues. CDR1 and CDR2 (germline): SGHRS, YFSETQ. The DNA of the CDR3 is TGCGCCAGCAGCCCCGGACAGGGTGGCGGTTCACCCCTCCACTTT. Protein: CASSPGQGGGSPLHF.

This rearrangement joins TRBV19 to TRBJ1-2; possible D gene TRBD1, 5 bases. Germline V gene lookup returns CDR1 LNHDA and CDR2 SQIVND (reference sequence). The length of the CDR3 is 15 residues. The germline V and J ends were trimmed by 3 bases and 4 bases, with 15 bases remaining between them. The CDR3 nucleotides are TGTGCCAGTAGTATCCCCGCGCGGGGGAGCTATGGCTACACCTTC. Its protein product is CASSIPARGSYGYTF.

V gene TRBV28 combines with J gene TRBJ2-3, with 7 nucleotides matching TRBD2. Trimming removed 2 bases from V and 6 bases from J; junction bases left unmatched: 5. The germline V gene encodes CDR1 MDHEN and CDR2 SYDVKM. The CDR3 is 14 residues long. CDR3 residues: CASSLLAASDTQYF. CDR3 nucleotides: TGTGCCAGCAGTTTACTAGCGGCTTCGGATACGCAGTATTTT. Full variable domain (missing parts from reference TRBV28 and TRBJ2-3): DVKVTQSSRYLVKRTGEKVFLECVQDMDHENMFWYRQDPGLGLRLIYFSYDVKMKEKGDIPEGYSVSREKKERFSLILESASTNQTSMYLCASSLLAASDTQYFGPGTRLTVL.

The chain recombines TRBV7-6 with TRBJ1-6; 7 nucleotides line up with TRBD1. J lost 7 bases, V lost 4 bases, and 10 bases had no gene match. In germline, CDR1 is SGHVS, CDR2 FNYEAQ. This CDR3 has 16 residues. CDR3 region: CASSSRTGLENSPLHF. CDR3 in DNA: TGTGCCAGCAGCTCCCGGACAGGTTTAGAGAATTCACCCCTCCACTTT.

V gene TRBV30 combines with J gene TRBJ1-2; TRBD1 matches 7 bases. This CDR3 region has 14 residues. J was trimmed by 5 bases and V by 3 bases; bases with no gene match: 9. Germline V gives CDR1 GTSNPN, CDR2 SVGIG (reference sequence). This chain's CDR3 is CAWRDRQGKYGYTF. DNA of the CDR3: TGTGCCTGGAGGGACCGACAGGGAAAGTATGGCTACACCTTC.

The V and J genes are TRBV18 and TRBJ2-3; the D gene is possibly TRBD1 (5 bases). Trimming removed 0 bases at V and 1 base at J, with 8 bases between. Germline V gene lookup returns CDR1 KGHSH and CDR2 LQKENI. This CDR3 comprises 15 residues. The chain's CDR3 is CASSPPTGGTDTQYF. Here the CDR3 DNA reads TGTGCCAGCTCACCACCCACAGGCGGCACAGATACGCAGTATTTT.

This clone was picked up a small number of times. The chain joins TRBV7-2 to TRBJ2-3; D remains unclear. CDR3 length: 13 amino acids. Trimming removed 4 bases from V and 4 bases from J, with 9 bases in between. CDR1 is SGHTA and CDR2 is FQGNSA in the germline V gene. CDR3 residues: CASSWVKADTQYF. Here the CDR3 DNA reads TGTGCCAGCAGCTGGGTCAAGGCAGATACGCAGTATTTT.

The chain is built from TRBV9 and TRBJ1-2; D gene unclear. Germline V lookup: CDR1 SGDLS, CDR2 YYNGEE. This CDR3 contains 12 residues. Trimming stripped 2 bases from V and 8 bases from J, with 10 bases between. The DNA for the CDR3 is TGTGCCAGCAGCGTGCGTGGTGAAGGCTACACCTTC. Translated: CASSVRGEGYTF.

CDR3 DNA: TGTGCCAGCAGCCAATTTCAGGGTACTGAAGCTTTCTTT. Translating gives CASSQFQGTEAFF. This chain uses TRBV3-1 (or the pseudogene TRBV3-2) with TRBJ1-1, with D possibly TRBD1 on 5 matching bases. The ends were cut back, 2 bases at V and 5 bases at J, with 9 bases in the middle. This CDR3 is 13 amino acids long. The germline CDR1 and CDR2 sequences are LGHDT and YNNKEL (reference sequence).

DNA for the CDR3: TGTGCCAGCAGCGTAGGTAACCCTAGCGATGAGCAGTTCTTC. This codes for CASSVGNPSDEQFF. V gene TRBV9 combines with J gene TRBJ2-1; tentatively, D is TRBD2 (6 bases). CDR3 length: 14 residues. The V end was cut by 0 bases, the J end by 8 bases, with 12 bases between. Germline V gene lookup returns CDR1 SGDLS and CDR2 YYNGEE.

The chain is built from TRBV7-9 and TRBJ2-3; TRBD2 agrees at 10 bases. Losses at the gene ends were 6 bases for V and 1 base for J; bases not matched to a gene: 10. Germline V lookup: CDR1 SEHNR, CDR2 FQNEAQ (reference sequence). This CDR3 has 17 amino acids. CDR3 in amino acids: CASRGWTSGAGTDTQYF. The CDR3 region has the DNA TGTGCCAGCAGAGGATGGACTAGCGGAGCGGGCACAGATACGCAGTATTTT.

The V and J genes are TRBV4-3 and TRBJ2-2; D might be TRBD2 (6 bases). The CDR3 has 15 amino acids. The V gene's germline CDR1 is LGHNA and CDR2 YSLEER. V was trimmed by 7 bases and J by 3 bases, leaving 15 bases between them. CDR3 sequence reads: CASNEGLHYTGELFF. CDR3 DNA: TGCGCCAGCAACGAGGGACTCCATTACACCGGGGAGCTGTTTTTT.

CDR3 bases: TGTGCCAGCAGTTACCCCCGGCAGGGGGCAGGGGAGACCCAGTACTTC. It is translated as CASSYPRQGAGETQYF. The V gene is TRBV6-5, the J gene TRBJ2-5; the match to TRBD1 covers 8 bases. V was clipped by 2 bases and J by 5 bases; unmatched bases: 10. In germline, CDR1 is MNHEY, CDR2 SVGAGI. The CDR3 has 16 residues.